These T cell receptor beta chains were read from a single sample in a study of blood T cells in healthy people across ages. In TCRdb, the 5' RACE reads were re-called with MiXCR into one record per CDR3 protein. The repertoire holds 1.5 million to 2 million distinct CDR3 sequences, with less than 50% as singletons. Sequenced material: blood. Every receptor here comes from a woman in her thirties or forties in good health. Both conserved end residues are part of each CDR3. The order of the fields is D gene, J gene, clone size, V gene, CDR3 DNA, CDR3 protein. A D gene is named only where the DNA matches it firmly. Size is omitted from some rows. Given values are once, few, many or a class for expanded clones.

>NA|TRBJ1-5|NA|TRBV6-5
TGTGCCAGCAGTCACCGTGGGGGAGGCGGCAATCAGCCCCAGCATTTT
CASSHRGGGGNQPQHF
>TRBD1|TRBJ2-7|many|TRBV29-1
TGCAGCGTTACCTTTGACAGGGGTCCCTACGAGCAGTACTTC
CSVTFDRGPYEQYF
>NA|TRBJ1-3|NA|TRBV27
TGTGCCAGCAGTTGGGCTTTTGGGTCTGGAAACACCATATATTTT
CASSWAFGSGNTIYF
>NA|TRBJ2-7|few|TRBV21-1
TGTGCCAGCAGCTCCCCGGGGACAGGGGAATACGAGCAGTACTTC
CASSSPGTGEYEQYF
>NA|TRBJ2-3|NA|TRBV7-2
TGTGCCGCCAATAGCGGCGGGGATACGCAGTATTTT
CAANSGGDTQYF
>NA|TRBJ1-4|NA|TRBV5-5
TGTGCCAGCAGCTCCATTTGGGGCATTCAGGGAACTACAACTAATGAAAAACTGTTTTTT
CASSSIWGIQGTTTNEKLFF
>NA|TRBJ2-7|few|TRBV11-2
TGTGCCAGCAGCTCCCCTACAAAGGGAAATTCCTACGAGCAGTACTTC
CASSSPTKGNSYEQYF
>NA|TRBJ1-2|NA|TRBV7-2
TGTGCCAGCAGCCTCGAAACTTCCTATGGCTACACCTTC
CASSLETSYGYTF
>NA|TRBJ2-3|NA|TRBV24-1
TGTGCCACCAGTGATGTTCTAGCCACAGATACGCAGTATTTT
CATSDVLATDTQYF
>NA|TRBJ2-5|NA|TRBV14
TGTGCCAGCAGCCACAGGGTCGCGGAGACCCAGTACTTC
CASSHRVAETQYF
>NA|TRBJ2-7|few|TRBV20-1
TGCAGTGCTGGGCGGTTGGGGAAGTACGAGCAGTACTTC
CSAGRLGKYEQYF
>TRBD2|TRBJ2-5|once|TRBV20-1
TGCAGTGCTAGAGATCGAGGACTAGCGACAGAGACCCAGTACTTC
CSARDRGLATETQYF
>NA|TRBJ2-7|few|TRBV24-1
TGTGCCACCAGTGAACTTGACTCTTACGAGCAGTACTTC
CATSELDSYEQYF
>NA|TRBJ2-7|few|TRBV7-6
TGTGCCAGCAGCTCAATTATCGACGGCTACGAGCAGTACTTC
CASSSIIDGYEQYF
>TRBD2|TRBJ2-1|NA|TRBV7-9
TGTGCCAGCAGCTCCGATCGGCCTTTACTAGCGAGGCCCCGGAATGATCAGTTCTTC
CASSSDRPLLARPRNDQFF
>TRBD2|TRBJ2-7|NA|TRBV6-5
TGTGCCAGCAGCCAAAGAGCCGGGACTAGCGGATACGAGCAGTACTTC
CASSQRAGTSGYEQYF
>NA|TRBJ1-6|few|TRBV7-9
TGTGCCAGCAGCCCCCTCGGGCAGCCATACTATAATTCACCCCTCCACTTT
CASSPLGQPYYNSPLHF
>TRBD1|TRBJ2-5|few|TRBV20-1
TGCAGTGCTAGTGGGACAGTTCTAAGGGGAGAGACCCAGTACTTC
CSASGTVLRGETQYF
>TRBD1|TRBJ2-7|NA|TRBV29-1
TGCAGCGTTGAAGATCCTGTCAGGGGGTCCTACGAGCAGTACTTC
CSVEDPVRGSYEQYF
>NA|TRBJ1-2|NA|TRBV6-2/TRBV6-3
TGTGCCAGCAGTTTAGGCACGGACTGGGGCTACACCTTC
CASSLGTDWGYTF
>TRBD1|TRBJ2-5|few|TRBV6-6
TGTGCCAGCAGTTACTTCGGGACAGGGGAAGAGCAGTACTTC
CASSYFGTGEEQYF
>NA|TRBJ2-7|NA|TRBV19
TGTGCCAGTAGTATCCGACCAGGGGAGTCCTACGAGCAGTACTTC
CASSIRPGESYEQYF
>TRBD2|TRBJ2-5|many|TRBV28
TGTGCCAGCAGTCCAGGGACTAGCGGGGGGAAAGAGACCCAGTACTTC
CASSPGTSGGKETQYF
>NA|TRBJ2-3|many|TRBV24-1
TGTGCCACCTCTGTGGGTGATACGCAGTATTTT
CATSVGDTQYF
>NA|TRBJ2-3|NA|TRBV20-1
TGCAGTGCTAGAGTAACAGGGCCAGATACGCAGTATTTT
CSARVTGPDTQYF
>NA|TRBJ2-7|NA|TRBV20-1
TGCAGTGCCACCGACGGACCAACCTACGAGCAGTACTTC
CSATDGPTYEQYF
>NA|TRBJ2-5|NA|TRBV18
TGTGCCTGCTCACCAGGTCGAGAGACCCAGTACTTC
CACSPGRETQYF
>NA|TRBJ2-7|few|TRBV6-2/TRBV6-3
TGTGCCAGCAGTTTACAGGGAGCAAAGGGGAAGCAGTACTTC
CASSLQGAKGKQYF
>TRBD1|TRBJ2-1|NA|TRBV10-3
TGTGCCATCAGTGAGAACTCGGACACAGGGGTACGCAATGAGCAGTTCTTC
CAISENSDTGVRNEQFF
>TRBD2|TRBJ2-4|NA|TRBV28
TGTGCCAGCAGTTTAGGAGCGGGGGGCTCAGCCAAAAACATTCAGTACTTC
CASSLGAGGSAKNIQYF
>NA|TRBJ1-5|NA|TRBV4-2
TGTGCCAGCAGCCACCAGGGTAGCAATCAGCCCCAGCATTTT
CASSHQGSNQPQHF
>TRBD1|TRBJ2-7|NA|TRBV6-6
TGTGCCACCCTTCCGGGACAGGGTAATTGGGACGAGCAGTACTTC
CATLPGQGNWDEQYF
>TRBD1|TRBJ2-1|few|TRBV20-1
TGCAGTGCGGGGGGGACAGGGTACAATGAGCAGTTCTTC
CSAGGTGYNEQFF
>NA|TRBJ2-7|NA|TRBV29-1
TGCAGCCTGGCACCGGGGGAAATCTACGAGCAGTACTTC
CSLAPGEIYEQYF
>NA|TRBJ1-2|NA|TRBV7-8
TGTGCCAGCAGCCTCGGGAGACAGGACAGCTATGGCTACACCTTC
CASSLGRQDSYGYTF
>TRBD2|TRBJ2-3|NA|TRBV20-1
TGCAGTGCTAGAATAAGCGGGAGGGCCCCAGATACGCAGTATTTT
CSARISGRAPDTQYF
>TRBD1|TRBJ1-4|NA|TRBV7-9
TGTGCCAGCAGCTGGCTCCAGGGGGCCGGTCAAATTAATGAAAAACTGTTTTTT
CASSWLQGAGQINEKLFF
>TRBD2|TRBJ2-1|few|TRBV4-3
TGCGCCAGCAGCCAAGATGAGTGGGGACTAGCGGGGGTTTCCAATGAGCAGTTCTTC
CASSQDEWGLAGVSNEQFF
>NA|TRBJ2-3|NA|TRBV20-1
TGCAGTTCCAGGGGAGAAGGAGGGGTCAGGAATACGCAGTATTTT
CSSRGEGGVRNTQYF
>NA|TRBJ1-2|NA|TRBV20-1
TGCAGTGCTGGACCTCTAGGGGGGAGTGGGGGCTACACCTTC
CSAGPLGGSGGYTF
>NA|TRBJ2-7|once|TRBV24-1
TGTGCCACCAGTGTACCGTTCGACAATGAGCAGTACTTC
CATSVPFDNEQYF
>TRBD1|TRBJ1-5|few|TRBV5-1
TGCGCCAGCAGCCGGTCAGGGGGTGACAATCAGCCCCAGCATTTT
CASSRSGGDNQPQHF
>TRBD1|TRBJ1-2|NA|TRBV27
TGTGCCAGCGGGGACAGGAGGGACTATGGCTACACCTTC
CASGDRRDYGYTF
>NA|TRBJ2-1|NA|TRBV6-2/TRBV6-3
TGTGCCAGCCACGCCGGCGACTATTCTGGTGAGCAGTTCTTC
CASHAGDYSGEQFF
>TRBD1|TRBJ1-6|NA|TRBV28
TGTGCCAGCAGTCCGCCCCCGGGACAGAATTCACCCCTCCACTTT
CASSPPPGQNSPLHF
>NA|TRBJ2-5|NA|TRBV7-2
TGTGCCAGCAGCTTACTGTCGATCCGGGGTGAGACCCAGTACTTC
CASSLLSIRGETQYF
>NA|TRBJ2-1|NA|TRBV20-1
TGCAGTGCTAGTGGGGATGTTTCCTACAATGAGCAGTTCTTC
CSASGDVSYNEQFF
>TRBD1|TRBJ2-7|NA|TRBV20-1
TGCAGTGGGACTCGCGCACAGGGGGCAGGGCGCGAGCAGTACTTC
CSGTRAQGAGREQYF
>TRBD1|TRBJ1-1|NA|TRBV18
TGTGCCAGCTCACCACCGGTAAGGACAGGGAACACTGAAGCTTTCTTT
CASSPPVRTGNTEAFF
>NA|TRBJ2-7|NA|TRBV4-3
TGCGCCAGCAGCCAAGTCGCGATATCAGGGTCGGGCGCCTACGAGCAGTACTTC
CASSQVAISGSGAYEQYF